A single sample gave rise to the 26 T cell receptor beta chains below, sequenced in a study of beta chain features in type 1 diabetes. Since all of the isolated RNA was reverse transcribed, expressed TCRB transcripts were what got sequenced. Using immunoSEQ multiplex PCR, the repertoire was profiled, and TCRdb retains in-frame clones only, with some absent. The sample has a few hundred thousand clones, less than 15% seen once. Sequencing was carried out using naive CD4+ T cells from blood. The receptors were gathered from a woman between 18 and 30 years old in good health.

The V and J genes are TRBV9 and TRBJ1-2; D is ambiguous. The V gene lost 2 bases and the J gene lost 3 bases, with 11 bases spanning the gap. The length of the CDR3 is 14 residues. Per the germline V gene, CDR1 is SGDLS and CDR2 is YYNGEE. CDR3 sequence reads: CASSVTSQDYGYTF. The CDR3 nucleotides read TGTGCCAGCAGCGTCACCAGTCAGGACTATGGCTACACCTTC.

This clone was picked up one time. J is TRBJ2-5 and V is TRBV10-3; 7 bases are shared with TRBD1. This CDR3 contains 15 residues. Germline CDR1 reads ENHRY; CDR2 reads SYGVKD. The junction had 7 bases not matched to a gene; V was cut back by 5 bases and J by 1 base. The CDR3 loop reads CAISLRWDSQETQYF. The CDR3 DNA is TGTGCCATCAGTCTCCGATGGGACAGCCAAGAGACCCAGTACTTC.

The CDR3 protein is CASSGGRYNEQFF. CDR3 nucleotide sequence: TGTGCCAGCAGCGGAGGAAGGTACAATGAGCAGTTCTTC. The chain carries TRBV7-2 and TRBJ2-1, with a possible D match to TRBD2 (5 bases). Trimming removed 5 bases from V and 4 bases from J, with 9 bases in between. CDR1 is SGHTA, CDR2 FQGNSA, per germline. The CDR3 has 13 amino acids.

The chain employs TRBV19 and TRBJ2-7; TRBD1 agrees at 10 bases. Germline-derived CDR1 and CDR2 are LNHDA and SQIVND (reference sequence). V lost 2 bases and J lost 2; bases outside the gene matches: 3. The CDR3 runs to 15 residues. The CDR3 bases are TGTGCCAGTAGTATACCCGGGACAGGGGCCTACGAGCAGTACTTC. Translating it yields CASSIPGTGAYEQYF.

The chain carries TRBV30 and TRBJ1-1; maybe TRBD1 (5 bases). The CDR3 is 10 residues long. CDR1 and CDR2 (germline): GTSNPN, SVGIG (reference sequence). The CDR3 loop reads CGGGPTEAFF. CDR3 sequence (DNA): TGTGGGGGGGGACCCACTGAAGCTTTCTTT.

The chain links TRBV28 to TRBJ1-2, with D possibly matching TRBD1 (5 bases). V lost 6 bases, J lost 1 base, and 9 bases lay in between. Germline V gene sequence: CDR1 MDHEN, CDR2 SYDVKM. The CDR3 contains 13 residues. CDR3 in DNA: TGTGCCAGCAGCGTGACAGTTAACTATGGCTACACCTTC. Its protein product is CASSVTVNYGYTF.

The rearrangement uses TRBV18 and TRBJ2-1; D gene unclear. The CDR3 loop spans 16 amino acids. The V end lost 0 bases, the J end lost 0 bases, and 9 bases lay between the germline ends. Germline V lookup: CDR1 KGHSH, CDR2 LQKENI. CDR3 sequence reads: CASSPPARNSYNEQFF. The CDR3 coding sequence is TGTGCCAGCTCACCACCGGCCAGAAACTCCTACAATGAGCAGTTCTTC.

Only a few counts were recorded for this clone. The chain carries TRBV6-1 and TRBJ2-3; no firm D call. Trimming cost V 0 bases and J 0 bases, with 10 bases left between them. The CDR3 sequence is 16 residues long. Germline loops: CDR1 MNHNS, CDR2 SASEGT. The CDR3 loop reads CASSEALSVSTDTQYF. Written as DNA, the CDR3 is TGTGCCAGCAGTGAAGCGCTGAGCGTTAGCACAGATACGCAGTATTTT.

In DNA form, the CDR3 reads TGTGCCAGCAGTTTAGTAGGGGGGGCTAACTATGGCTACACCTTC. This encodes CASSLVGGANYGYTF. The chain carries TRBV28 and TRBJ1-2, with D possibly TRBD1 on 6 matching bases. Deletions cut 2 bases from V and 0 bases from J, with 10 bases between. CDR1 is MDHEN, CDR2 SYDVKM, per germline. The CDR3 loop spans 15 amino acids.

As concerns this clone: One end of the junction does not line up with germline, which may come from a read error. V usage is TRBV29-1 and J usage is TRBJ2-3; TRBD2 aligns across 8 bases. There are 17 residues in the CDR3. Germline values: CDR1 SQVTM, CDR2 ANQGSEA. CDR3 DNA sequence: TGCAGCATTGAAGGTACTAGCGGAAGAACTAGCACAGATACGCAGTATTTT. Its protein product is CSIEGTSGRTSTDTQYF.

The chain carries TRBV4-2 and TRBJ1-5; 7 bases are shared with TRBD1. After removal of 4 bases from V and 5 bases from J, the junction contained 5 bases not matched to a gene. Germline CDR1 is LGHNA and CDR2 is YNFKEQ. CDR3 length: 14 residues. The CDR3 DNA follows: TGTGCCAGCAGCCGAGACAGGGTCGATCAGCCCCAGCATTTT. As protein: CASSRDRVDQPQHF.

This clone was seen a handful of times. The rearrangement uses TRBV30 and TRBJ2-6, with a possible D match to TRBD2 (6 bases). The CDR3 runs 16 residues. V was clipped by 4 bases and J by 0 bases, with 13 bases between them. Germline values: CDR1 GTSNPN, CDR2 SVGIG (reference sequence). CDR3 coding DNA: TGTGCCTGGAATGTGGGACTTACCTCTGGGGCCAACGTCCTGACTTTC. The encoded protein is CAWNVGLTSGANVLTF. Full variable domain (missing parts from reference TRBV30 and TRBJ2-6): SQTIHQWPATLVQPVGSPLSLECTVEGTSNPNLYWYRQAAGRGLQLLFYSVGIGQISSEVPQNLSASRPQDRQFILSSKKLLLSDSGFYLCAWNVGLTSGANVLTFGAGSRLTVL.

This clone was detected only a few times. This sequence joins TRBV30 and TRBJ2-3, with a possible D match to TRBD2 (6 bases). Germline values: CDR1 GTSNPN, CDR2 SVGIG (reference sequence). CDR3 length: 14 amino acids. V was trimmed by 1 base and J by 4 bases, leaving 12 bases between them. CDR3 in DNA: TGTGCCTGGAGTGGCGGGCGGGGCCCAGATACGCAGTATTTT. Its protein is CAWSGGRGPDTQYF.

The chain joins TRBV9 to TRBJ1-5, with D possibly TRBD1 on 5 matching bases. From germline, CDR1 is SGDLS and CDR2 YYNGEE. V was shortened by 1 base and J by 9 bases, with 17 bases between the two germline ends. The CDR3 runs to 15 residues. CDR3 DNA sequence: TGTGCCAGCAGCGTAAAGGAAAAGGGGATCACGCCCCAGCATTTT. It specifies CASSVKEKGITPQHF.

This clone turned up a few times. The chain uses TRBV7-9 and TRBJ2-5; possible D gene TRBD1, 7 bases. V dropped 11 bases and J dropped 2 bases, with 12 bases sitting between them. From germline, CDR1 is SEHNR and CDR2 FQNEAQ (reference sequence). The CDR3 is made up of 12 amino acids. CDR3: CAWGDRQETQYF. The CDR3 DNA is TGTGCCTGGGGGGACAGACAAGAGACCCAGTACTTC. Complete variable domain (other parts from reference TRBV7-9 and TRBJ2-5): DTGVSQNPRHKITKRGQNVTFRCDPISEHNRLYWYRQTLGQGPEFLTYFQNEAQLEKSRLLSDRFSAERPKGSFSTLEIQRTEQGDSAMYLCAWGDRQETQYFGPGTRLLVL.

This clone was seen more than once but under ten times. The genes are TRBV30 and TRBJ1-1; D unclear. Trimming stripped 2 bases from V and 1 base from J, with 8 bases between. The CDR3 spans 13 residues. Germline V lookup: CDR1 GTSNPN, CDR2 SVGIG (reference sequence). CDR3 loop: CAWSNLGNTEAFF. As DNA, the CDR3 is TGTGCCTGGAGTAACCTCGGGAACACTGAAGCTTTCTTT.

This chain connects TRBV28 to TRBJ2-7; D is unclear. The CDR3 extends over 12 amino acids. The V gene lost 6 bases and the J gene lost 2 bases, with 8 bases spanning the gap. CDR1 MDHEN and CDR2 SYDVKM come from the germline V gene. CDR3 nucleotides: TGTGCCAGCAGCGGTCTGGCCTACGAGCAGTACTTC. Translating it yields CASSGLAYEQYF.

In its sample, this clone was seen a few times. V usage is TRBV10-3 and J usage is TRBJ2-7; 9 nucleotides match TRBD1. The CDR3 has 13 amino acids. V was clipped by 6 bases and J by 4 bases; unmatched bases: 4. Germline-derived CDR1 and CDR2 are ENHRY and SYGVKD. CDR3 nucleotides: TGTGCCATCAGCTGGGACAGGGAGTACGAGCAGTACTTC. Its translation: CAISWDREYEQYF.

The rearrangement joins TRBV7-2 to TRBJ2-3; 9 positions agree with TRBD2. V shed 0 bases, J shed 6 bases, and the junction held 1 base outside the gene matches. This CDR3 has 14 amino acids. Germline assignment: CDR1 SGHTA and CDR2 FQGNSA. CDR3: CASSLASGSDTQYF. The CDR3 DNA sequence: TGTGCCAGCAGCTTAGCTAGCGGGAGCGATACGCAGTATTTT. Combining the CDR3 with reference TRBV7-2 and TRBJ2-3 gives the whole variable domain GAGVSQSPSNKVTEKGKDVELRCDPISGHTALYWYRQSLGQGLEFLIYFQGNSAPDKSGLPSDRFSAERTGGSVSTLTIQRTQQEDSAVYLCASSLASGSDTQYFGPGTRLTVL.

V gene TRBV20-1 combines with J gene TRBJ1-2; D may be TRBD1 (6 bases). Germline CDR1 and CDR2: DFQATT and SNEGSKA (reference sequence). V was cut by 6 bases and J by 6 bases, with 11 bases left in between. CDR3 length: 11 amino acids. CDR3 loop: CSAFRTDGYTF. The CDR3 nucleotides are TGCAGTGCATTTAGGACAGATGGCTACACCTTC.

This sequence joins TRBV7-8 and TRBJ2-7, with TRBD2 as a possible D gene (5 bases). Trimming stripped 1 base from V and 6 bases from J, with 7 bases between. There are 12 residues in the CDR3. Per the germline V gene, CDR1 is SGHVS and CDR2 is FQNEAQ. The CDR3 region is CASSLGGREQYF. The CDR3 nucleotides are TGTGCCAGCAGCTTAGGAGGGCGCGAGCAGTACTTC.

The chain is built from TRBV7-9 and TRBJ2-7; no reliable D call. CDR1 and CDR2 from the germline V gene are SEHNR and FQNEAQ (reference sequence). This CDR3 region has 12 residues. V lost 8 bases, J lost 3 bases, and 11 bases lay in between. CDR3 sequence: CASQDQFYEQYF. In DNA, the CDR3 is TGTGCCAGCCAAGATCAGTTCTACGAGCAGTACTTC.

This clone showed up just a few times. V and J are TRBV28 and TRBJ1-2, with TRBD1 matching over 7 bases. Trimming removed 10 bases from V and 4 bases from J; junction bases left unmatched: 12. Germline CDR1 is MDHEN and CDR2 is SYDVKM. This CDR3 contains 14 residues. The CDR3 spells CATTTGIASYGYTF. In DNA form, the CDR3 reads TGTGCCACTACGACAGGGATTGCCAGCTATGGCTACACCTTC.

On this clone: The sample has other DNA sequences that encode this CDR3 too. This chain uses TRBV5-1 with TRBJ2-5, with D possibly matching TRBD1 (5 bases). Trimming took 0 bases from V and 4 from J, leaving 7 bases between them. Germline CDR1 reads SGHRS; CDR2 reads YFSETQ. The length of the CDR3 is 13 residues. Here the CDR3 reads CASSLGQGETQYF. The CDR3 DNA is TGCGCCAGCAGCTTGGGCCAGGGAGAGACCCAGTACTTC.

The chain recombines TRBV27 with TRBJ1-2; 8 nucleotides align to TRBD1. After removal of 6 bases from V and 8 bases from J, the junction contained 5 bases not matched to a gene. Looked up from germline, CDR1 is MNHEY and CDR2 is SMNVEV (reference sequence). CDR3 length equals 12 residues. CDR3 in amino acids: CASRRTGLGYTF. Written as DNA, the CDR3 is TGTGCCAGCAGGCGGACAGGGCTGGGCTACACCTTC.

The chain combines TRBV30 with TRBJ2-7; 12 bases line up with TRBD2. The CDR3 consists of 16 residues. Germline loops: CDR1 GTSNPN, CDR2 SVGIG (reference sequence). Trimming removed 3 bases from V and 0 bases from J; junction bases left unmatched: 6. The CDR3 region has the DNA TGTGCCTGGAGAAGGCTACTAGCGGGAGGCTCCTACGAGCAGTACTTC. Translation: CAWRRLLAGGSYEQYF.